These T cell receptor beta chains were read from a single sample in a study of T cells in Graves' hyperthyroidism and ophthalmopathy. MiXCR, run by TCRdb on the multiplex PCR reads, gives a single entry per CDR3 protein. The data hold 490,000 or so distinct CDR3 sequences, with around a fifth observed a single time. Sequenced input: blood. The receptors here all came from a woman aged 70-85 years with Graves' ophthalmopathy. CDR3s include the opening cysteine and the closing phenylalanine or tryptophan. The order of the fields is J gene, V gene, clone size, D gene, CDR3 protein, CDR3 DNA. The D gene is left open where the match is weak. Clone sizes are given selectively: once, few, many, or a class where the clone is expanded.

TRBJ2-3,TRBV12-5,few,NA,CASVLRGTDTQYF,TGTGCTAGTGTCTTAAGGGGAACAGATACGCAGTATTTT
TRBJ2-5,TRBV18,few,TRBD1,CASSRQGSQETQYF,TGTGCCAGCTCACGACAGGGTAGCCAAGAGACCCAGTACTTC
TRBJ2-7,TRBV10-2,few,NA,CASSENGRIYEQYF,TGCGCCAGCAGTGAGAACGGAAGAATCTACGAGCAGTACTTC
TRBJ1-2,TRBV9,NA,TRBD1,CASSVGRTGVDYGYTF,TGTGCCAGCAGCGTAGGGAGGACAGGGGTGGACTATGGCTACACCTTC
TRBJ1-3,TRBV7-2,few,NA,CASSLASFSGNTIYF,TGTGCCAGCAGCTTAGCGTCTTTCTCTGGAAACACCATATATTTT
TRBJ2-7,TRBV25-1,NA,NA,CASSDSTGSREQYF,TGTGCCAGCAGTGATTCGACAGGTTCCCGCGAGCAGTACTTC
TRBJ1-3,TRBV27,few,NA,CAKQTGYSGNTIYF,TGTGCCAAACAAACAGGGTACTCTGGAAACACCATATATTTT
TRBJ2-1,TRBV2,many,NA,CANSEETRHYNEQFF,TGTGCCAACAGTGAGGAGACTCGCCACTACAATGAGCAGTTCTTC
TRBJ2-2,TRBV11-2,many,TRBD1,CASSLSGTDTGELFF,TGTGCCAGCAGCTTATCCGGGACAGACACCGGGGAGCTGTTTTTT
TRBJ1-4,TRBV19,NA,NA,CASSPGSRNEKLFF,TGTGCCAGTAGTCCTGGGTCACGGAATGAAAAACTGTTTTTT
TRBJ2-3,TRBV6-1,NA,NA,CASSEYRVTDTQYF,TGTGCCAGCAGTGAATATAGGGTCACAGATACGCAGTATTTT
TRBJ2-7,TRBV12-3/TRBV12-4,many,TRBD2,CASSFREGTDEQYF,TGTGCCAGCAGTTTCCGGGAGGGCACCGACGAGCAGTACTTC
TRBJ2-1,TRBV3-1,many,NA,CASSPEGRSYNEQFF,TGTGCCAGCAGCCCGGAGGGCCGGTCCTACAATGAGCAGTTCTTC
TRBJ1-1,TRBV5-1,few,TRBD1,CASRAGTGGVTEAFF,TGCGCCAGTAGGGCCGGGACAGGGGGAGTCACTGAAGCTTTCTTT
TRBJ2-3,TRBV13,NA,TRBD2,CASSWGLAGGDTQYF,TGTGCCAGCAGCTGGGGACTAGCGGGAGGAGATACGCAGTATTTT
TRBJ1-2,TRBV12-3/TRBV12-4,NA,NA,CASSLSTQRVGYTF,TGTGCCAGCAGTCTATCCACCCAAAGGGTTGGCTACACCTTC
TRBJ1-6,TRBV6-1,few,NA,CASSRRPGYNSPLHF,TGTGCCAGCAGTCGGAGACCGGGCTATAATTCACCCCTCCACTTT
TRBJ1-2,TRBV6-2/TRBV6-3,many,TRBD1,CASSGDRSGGYTF,TGTGCCAGCAGCGGGGACAGGAGCGGGGGCTACACCTTC
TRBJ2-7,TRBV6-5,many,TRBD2,CASSYSGAHEQYF,TGTGCCAGCAGTTACAGCGGGGCCCACGAGCAGTACTTC
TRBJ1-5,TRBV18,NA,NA,CASSVSASNQPQHF,TGTGCCAGCTCCGTTTCGGCTAGCAATCAGCCCCAGCATTTT
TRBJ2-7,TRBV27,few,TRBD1,CASSFLPPGQMLYEQYF,TGTGCCAGCAGTTTCCTACCCCCGGGACAGATGTTATACGAGCAGTACTTC
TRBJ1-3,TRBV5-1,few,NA,CASSLDGTINTIYF,TGCGCCAGCAGCTTGGACGGGACAATAAACACCATATATTTT
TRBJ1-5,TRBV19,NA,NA,CASIKGGGASNQPQHF,TGTGCCAGTATTAAGGGGGGAGGGGCGAGCAATCAGCCCCAGCATTTT
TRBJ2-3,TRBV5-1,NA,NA,CASSSLRFTDTQYF,TGCGCCAGCAGCTCCCTTAGGTTCACAGATACGCAGTATTTT
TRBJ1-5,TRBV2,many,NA,CASSEQGMDNQPQHF,TGTGCCAGCAGTGAGCAGGGTATGGACAATCAGCCCCAGCATTTT
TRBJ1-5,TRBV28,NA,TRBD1,CASSSLQGVKSNQPQHF,TGTGCCAGCAGTTCTCTACAGGGGGTTAAGAGCAATCAGCCCCAGCATTTT
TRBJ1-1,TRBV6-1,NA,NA,CASSNNKNTEAFF,TGTGCCAGCAGCAACAACAAGAACACTGAAGCTTTCTTT
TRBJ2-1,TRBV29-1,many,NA,CSVGRVEQFF,TGCAGCGTTGGGAGAGTGGAGCAGTTCTTC
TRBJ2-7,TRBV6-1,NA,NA,CASRGTAYEQYF,TGTGCCAGCAGAGGCACCGCCTACGAGCAGTACTTC
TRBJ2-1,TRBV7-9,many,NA,CASSLSSSYNEQFF,TGTGCCAGCAGCTTAAGCAGCTCCTACAATGAGCAGTTCTTC
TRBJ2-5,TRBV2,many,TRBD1,CASSADRGETQYF,TGTGCCAGCAGTGCAGACAGGGGAGAGACCCAGTACTTC
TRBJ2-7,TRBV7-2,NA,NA,CASSPTLGFAYEQYF,TGTGCCAGCAGTCCGACTCTGGGGTTCGCCTACGAGCAGTACTTC
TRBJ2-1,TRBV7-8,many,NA,CASSLERASYNEQFF,TGTGCCAGCAGCTTAGAGAGGGCTTCCTACAATGAGCAGTTCTTC
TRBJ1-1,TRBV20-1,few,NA,CSARGRIGEVNTEAFF,TGCAGTGCTAGAGGCCGGATAGGGGAAGTGAACACTGAAGCTTTCTTT
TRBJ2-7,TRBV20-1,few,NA,CSARDLQGMSSYEQYF,TGCAGTGCTAGAGATCTCCAGGGTATGAGTTCCTACGAGCAGTACTTC
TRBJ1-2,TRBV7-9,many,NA,CASSSVGFGYTF,TGTGCCAGCAGCTCCGTAGGGTTCGGCTACACCTTC
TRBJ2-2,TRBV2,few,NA,CASSGQGRGTGELFF,TGTGCCAGCAGCGGCCAGGGGCGCGGGACCGGGGAGCTGTTTTTT
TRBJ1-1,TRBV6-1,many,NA,CASSEGKGYTEAFF,TGTGCCAGCAGTGAAGGGAAGGGGTACACTGAAGCTTTCTTT
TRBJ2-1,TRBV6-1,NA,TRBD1,CASRLYRDRGHYNEQFF,TGTGCCAGCAGATTATACCGGGACAGGGGGCATTACAATGAGCAGTTCTTC
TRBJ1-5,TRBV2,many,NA,CASSREYNQPQHF,TGTGCCAGTTCCAGGGAATACAATCAGCCCCAGCATTTT
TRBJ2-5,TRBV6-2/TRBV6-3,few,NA,CASSSRQTLEETQYF,TGTGCCAGCAGTTCTCGTCAAACACTTGAAGAGACCCAGTACTTC
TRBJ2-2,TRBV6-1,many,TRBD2,CASSGSSGRIPGELFF,TGTGCCAGCAGTGGGTCTAGCGGGAGAATCCCCGGGGAGCTGTTTTTT
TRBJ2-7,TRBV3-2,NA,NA,CASSQEQYF,TGTGCCAGCAGCCAGGAGCAGTACTTC
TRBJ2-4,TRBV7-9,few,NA,CASSPLREGAAKNIQYF,TGTGCCAGCAGCCCCCTTCGCGAGGGAGCGGCCAAAAACATTCAGTACTTC
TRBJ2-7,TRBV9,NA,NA,CASSVDGLAAEQYF,TGTGCCAGCAGCGTAGACGGGTTAGCTGCCGAGCAGTACTTC
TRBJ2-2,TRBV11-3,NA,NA,CASSQPRGGGPKDGELFF,TGTGCCAGCAGCCAGCCCAGGGGGGGAGGGCCCAAGGACGGGGAGCTGTTTTTT
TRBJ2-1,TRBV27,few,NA,CASSSGTLHNEQFF,TGTGCCAGCAGTAGCGGGACACTACACAATGAGCAGTTCTTC
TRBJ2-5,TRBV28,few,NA,CASSSGVPIEYF,TGTGCCAGCAGCTCCGGTGTCCCTATTGAGTACTTC
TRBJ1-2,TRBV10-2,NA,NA,CASSESGRDPGYTF,TGCGCCAGCAGTGAGTCCGGCAGGGACCCTGGCTACACCTTC
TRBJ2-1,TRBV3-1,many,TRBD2,CASRPSGGSYNEQFF,TGTGCCAGCAGGCCGAGCGGGGGTTCCTACAATGAGCAGTTCTTC